The 19 T cell receptor beta chains below come from one sample, sequenced in a study of CD8+CD57+ T cells in acquired aplastic anemia. In patients chosen for sequencing, flow cytometry had shown CD8+CD57+ cell expansion. CDR3 and TCR beta VDJ profiling relied on a genomic DNA template. TCRdb passed the reads through MiXCR, listing each CDR3 protein once. There are some 150,000 distinct CDR3 sequences in the sample; 71% occur only once, and about 50% lies in the top ten. The source material was sorted CD4+, CD8+, or CD8+CD57+ T cells (not recorded which) from PBMCs. The receptors were sampled from a human donor with aplastic anemia.

J is TRBJ1-5 and V is TRBV25-1; 7 bases fit TRBD1. Germline V gene lookup returns CDR1 MGHDK and CDR2 SYGVNS. This CDR3 region has 14 residues. V shed 6 bases, J shed 1 base, and the junction held 3 bases outside the gene matches. This CDR3 is CASSLQGSNQPQHF. The DNA of the CDR3 is TGTGCCAGCAGCCTACAGGGGAGCAATCAGCCCCAGCATTTT.

This clonotype was counted only a few times. This chain uses TRBV7-8 with TRBJ2-1; 9 bases fit TRBD2. The CDR3 sequence is 17 residues long. Germline V lookup: CDR1 SGHVS, CDR2 FQNEAQ. With V trimmed by 3 bases and J by 15 bases, 21 bases remained unmatched. The CDR3 DNA reads as TGTGCCAGCAGCTTGGCGGAAGGGGAGCGGGAGGTTCGGTTTCCGTTCTTC. Translating gives CASSLAEGEREVRFPFF.

This rearrangement joins TRBV7-2 to TRBJ2-3, with 11 nucleotides matching TRBD2. CDR3 length equals 13 residues. Germline values: CDR1 SGHTA, CDR2 FQGNSA. V gave up 5 bases and J gave up 6 bases; unmatched junction bases: 1. CDR3 in DNA: TGTGCCAGCAGCGCTAGCGGGAGGGATACGCAGTATTTT. This encodes CASSASGRDTQYF.

This chain joins TRBV20-1 and TRBJ2-3, with 7 bases fitting TRBD1. CDR3 size: 14 residues. V trimming: 2 bases; J trimming: 4 bases; junction bases outside the gene matches: 6. Germline V gene data show CDR1 as DFQATT and CDR2 as SNEGSKA (reference sequence). The CDR3 bases are TGCAGTGCTAGATATCCAGGGGGTCCAGATACGCAGTATTTT. This translates into CSARYPGGPDTQYF.

The V gene is TRBV5-4, the J gene TRBJ2-3; D remains ambiguous. V dropped 4 bases and J dropped 6 bases, with 9 bases sitting between them. The CDR3 extends over 12 amino acids. Germline values: CDR1 SGHNT, CDR2 YYREEE (reference sequence). The CDR3 DNA reads as TGTGCCAGCAGCACCGACGGGGATACGCAGTATTTT. Encoded protein: CASSTDGDTQYF.

This rearrangement joins TRBV5-4 to TRBJ2-3; maybe TRBD2 (7 bases). Between the trimmed V and J ends, which lost 3 bases and 1 base, there was a span of 15 bases. This CDR3 spans 16 amino acids. Germline V gene data show CDR1 as SGHNT and CDR2 as YYREEE (reference sequence). CDR3 protein: CASSYPRGGGTDTQYF. The CDR3, as DNA: TGTGCCAGCAGCTATCCGAGAGGGGGGGGCACAGATACGCAGTATTTT.

About this clonotype: One base away lies a much larger clone, so this may be a sequencing read error. The J gene is TRBJ1-2, the V gene TRBV20-1; maybe TRBD1 (6 bases). Looked up from germline, CDR1 is DFQATT and CDR2 is SNEGSKA (reference sequence). V dropped 0 bases and J dropped 7 bases, with 18 bases sitting between them. The CDR3 length is 15 residues. The CDR3 region has the DNA TGCAGTGCTAGAGATGACGGGACATGGGACTGTGGCTACACCTTC. It translates to CSARDDGTWDCGYTF.

This clonotype was seen at least ten times. The chain has TRBV7-2 and TRBJ1-6; D is undetermined. Deletions cut 2 bases from V and 8 bases from J, with 22 bases between. Germline V lookup: CDR1 SGHTA, CDR2 FQGNSA. CDR3 length equals 18 residues. The CDR3 nucleotides read TGTGCCAGCAGCTTATATTTTCGGACCTGGAGCTTCTATTCACCCCTCCACTTT. It yields the protein CASSLYFRTWSFYSPLHF.

This clonotype has more than one count but fewer than ten. The chain links TRBV5-8 to TRBJ1-6; 7 bases fit TRBD1. This CDR3 contains 16 residues. Per germline, CDR1 SGHTS and CDR2 YDEGEE. After removal of 2 bases from V and 6 bases from J, the junction contained 8 bases not matched to a gene. The CDR3 DNA follows: TGTGCCAGCAGCTTACACACAGGGGTTGGTAATTCACCCCTCCACTTT. Translating gives CASSLHTGVGNSPLHF.

This clonotype came up a few times. This chain uses TRBV9 with TRBJ2-7; D is undetermined. Trimming shortened V by 0 bases and J by 7 bases, and 14 bases separated the two germline ends. CDR3 length equals 14 residues. The germline V gene encodes CDR1 SGDLS and CDR2 YYNGEE. The CDR3 sequence: CASSVDDKGWEQYF. DNA of the CDR3: TGTGCCAGCAGCGTAGACGATAAGGGTTGGGAGCAGTACTTC.

The chain combines TRBV2 with TRBJ2-5; TRBD1 matches at 11 bases. Trimming took 7 bases from V and 2 from J; bases not matched to a gene: 6. CDR3 size: 15 residues. The germline V gene encodes CDR1 SNHLY and CDR2 FYNNEI. The CDR3 sequence: CASTPGTGGQETQYF. In nucleotides, the CDR3 is TGTGCCAGCACCCCCGGGACAGGGGGACAAGAGACCCAGTACTTC.

The chain uses TRBV24-1 and TRBJ2-1; perhaps TRBD1 as D (6 bases). Between the trimmed V and J ends, which lost 4 bases and 8 bases, there was a span of 11 bases. This CDR3 contains 13 residues. Germline loops: CDR1 KGHDR, CDR2 SFDVKD. This CDR3 reads CATSDPQGYEQFF. CDR3 coding DNA: TGTGCCACCAGTGACCCTCAGGGGTATGAGCAGTTCTTC.

This clonotype was counted between two and nine times. This CDR3 is CASSTGFNQPQHF. The CDR3 bases are TGTGCCAGCAGTACAGGTTTCAATCAGCCCCAGCATTTT. The chain is built from TRBV12-3 or TRBV12-4 and TRBJ1-5; D is perhaps TRBD1 (5 bases). The CDR3 is made up of 13 amino acids. The ends were cut back, 5 bases at V and 3 bases at J, with 8 bases in the middle.

This chain links TRBV20-1 with TRBJ2-7; 11 bases line up with TRBD1. CDR3 length equals 13 residues. The V segment lost 4 bases and the J segment 4 bases; nucleotides outside the gene matches: 3. Germline CDR1 reads DFQATT; CDR2 reads SNEGSKA (reference sequence). The CDR3 sequence is CSATGTGGYEQYF. The CDR3 DNA follows: TGCAGTGCTACCGGGACAGGGGGATACGAGCAGTACTTC.

The chain employs TRBV7-6 and TRBJ2-3, with TRBD2 identical over 8 bases. Germline V gene lookup returns CDR1 SGHVS and CDR2 FNYEAQ. The ends lost 8 bases at V and 1 base at J; junction bases unmatched: 5. This CDR3 is 14 amino acids long. In nucleotides, the CDR3 is TGTGCCAGCGCCGCAGCGGGGGGCACAGATACGCAGTATTTT. Its translation is CASAAAGGTDTQYF.

For the CDR3, the DNA is TGCAGTGCAGTCGACAGGGTTAGGTATGGCTACACCTTC. As protein: CSAVDRVRYGYTF. The rearrangement uses TRBV20-1 and TRBJ1-2; 7 positions match TRBD1. V lost 6 bases, J lost 5 bases, and 9 bases stayed unmatched. The CDR3 is made up of 13 amino acids. Germline-derived CDR1 and CDR2 are DFQATT and SNEGSKA (reference sequence).

The V call is TRBV20-1, the J call TRBJ1-5, with 7 bases that match TRBD1. Germline V lookup: CDR1 DFQATT, CDR2 SNEGSKA (reference sequence). J lost 6 bases, V lost 5 bases, and 10 bases had no gene match. This CDR3 comprises 14 residues. The chain's CDR3 is CSAWTGSEFQPQHF. CDR3 DNA: TGCAGTGCTTGGACAGGTAGCGAATTTCAGCCCCAGCATTTT.

V usage is TRBV20-1 and J usage is TRBJ2-1; the match to TRBD2 covers 12 bases. Germline V gene sequence: CDR1 DFQATT, CDR2 SNEGSKA (reference sequence). There are 14 residues in the CDR3. Germline trimming cut 6 bases from V and 5 bases from J; bases unmatched to any gene: 5. The CDR3 spells CSAFGLAGHNEQFF. The CDR3 DNA reads TGCAGTGCCTTCGGACTAGCGGGGCACAATGAGCAGTTCTTC.

The J gene is TRBJ1-1, the V gene TRBV20-1; D is undetermined. Germline V CDR1 and CDR2: DFQATT, SNEGSKA (reference sequence). Trimming removed 0 bases at V and 1 base at J, with 6 bases between. The CDR3 runs to 13 residues. The CDR3 sequence is CSARDHRNTEAFF. CDR3 DNA: TGCAGTGCTAGAGATCACAGGAACACTGAAGCTTTCTTT.